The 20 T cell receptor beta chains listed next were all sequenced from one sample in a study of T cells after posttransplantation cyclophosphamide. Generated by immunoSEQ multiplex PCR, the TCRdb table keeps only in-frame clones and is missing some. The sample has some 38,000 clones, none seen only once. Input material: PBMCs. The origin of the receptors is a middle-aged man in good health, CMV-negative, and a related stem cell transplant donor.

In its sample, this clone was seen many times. The CDR3 loop reads CASSIVPGTPEAFF. The CDR3 nucleotides read TGTGCCAGTAGTATAGTCCCGGGAACCCCTGAAGCTTTCTTT. The chain links TRBV19 to TRBJ1-1; D ambiguous. Germline assignment: CDR1 LNHDA and CDR2 SQIVND (reference sequence). Trimming stripped 1 base from V and 6 bases from J, with 12 bases between. The CDR3 consists of 14 residues.

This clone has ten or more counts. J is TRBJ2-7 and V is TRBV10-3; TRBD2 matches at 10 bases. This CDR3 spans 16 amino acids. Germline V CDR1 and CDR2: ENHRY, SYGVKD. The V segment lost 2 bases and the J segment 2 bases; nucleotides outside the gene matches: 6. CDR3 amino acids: CAISERLAGAAYEQYF. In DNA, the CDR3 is TGTGCCATCAGTGAGAGGCTAGCGGGGGCCGCCTACGAGCAGTACTTC.

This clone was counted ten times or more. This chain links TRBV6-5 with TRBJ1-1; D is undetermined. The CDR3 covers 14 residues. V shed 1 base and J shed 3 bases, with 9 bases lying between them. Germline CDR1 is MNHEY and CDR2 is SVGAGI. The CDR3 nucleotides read TGTGCCAGCAGTTACTTTGGGGAGGACACTGAAGCTTTCTTT. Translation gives CASSYFGEDTEAFF.

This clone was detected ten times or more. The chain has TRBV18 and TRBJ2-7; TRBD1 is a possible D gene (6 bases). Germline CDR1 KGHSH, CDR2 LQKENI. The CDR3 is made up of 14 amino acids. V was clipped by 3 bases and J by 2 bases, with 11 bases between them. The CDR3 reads CASSPATGPYEQYF. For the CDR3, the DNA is TGTGCCAGCTCACCCGCGACAGGACCCTACGAGCAGTACTTC.

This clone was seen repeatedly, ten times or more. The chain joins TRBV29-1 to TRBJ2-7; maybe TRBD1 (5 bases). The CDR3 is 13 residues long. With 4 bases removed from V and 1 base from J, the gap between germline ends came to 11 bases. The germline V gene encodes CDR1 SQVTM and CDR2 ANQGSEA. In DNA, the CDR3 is TGCAGCGTTGCAACAGGTCTATCCTACGAGCAGTACTTC. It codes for CSVATGLSYEQYF.

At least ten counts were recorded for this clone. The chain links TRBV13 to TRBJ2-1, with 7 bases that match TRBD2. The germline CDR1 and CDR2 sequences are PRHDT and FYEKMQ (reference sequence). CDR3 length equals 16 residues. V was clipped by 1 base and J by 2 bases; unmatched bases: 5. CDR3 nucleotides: TGTGCCAGCAGCTTAGCGGGGGGTCTTCCCTACAATGAGCAGTTCTTC. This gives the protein CASSLAGGLPYNEQFF.

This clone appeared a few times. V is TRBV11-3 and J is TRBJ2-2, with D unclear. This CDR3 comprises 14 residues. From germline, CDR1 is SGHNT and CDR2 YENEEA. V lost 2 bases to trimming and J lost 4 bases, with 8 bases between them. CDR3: CASSLSSGTGELFF. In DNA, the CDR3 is TGTGCCAGCAGCTTATCCTCCGGCACCGGGGAGCTGTTTTTT.

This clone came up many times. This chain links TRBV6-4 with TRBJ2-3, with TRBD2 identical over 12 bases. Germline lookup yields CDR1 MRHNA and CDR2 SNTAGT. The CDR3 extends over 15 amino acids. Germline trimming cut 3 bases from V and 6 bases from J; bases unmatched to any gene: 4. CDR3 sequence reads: CASSESTSGSDTQYF. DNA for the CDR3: TGTGCCAGCAGTGAGTCGACTAGCGGGAGTGATACGCAGTATTTT.

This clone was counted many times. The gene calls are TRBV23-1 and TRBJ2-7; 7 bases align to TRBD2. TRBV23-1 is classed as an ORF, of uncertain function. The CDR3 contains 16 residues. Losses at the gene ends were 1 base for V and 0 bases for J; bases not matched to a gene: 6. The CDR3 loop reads CASSQFQRGASYEQYF. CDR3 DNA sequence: TGCGCCAGCAGTCAATTCCAGCGGGGTGCCTCCTACGAGCAGTACTTC.

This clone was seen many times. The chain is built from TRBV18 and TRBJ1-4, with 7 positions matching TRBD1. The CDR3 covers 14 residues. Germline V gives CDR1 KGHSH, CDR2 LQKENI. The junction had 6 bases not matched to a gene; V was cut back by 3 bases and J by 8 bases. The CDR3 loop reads CASSPDRSREKLFF. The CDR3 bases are TGTGCCAGCTCACCGGACAGGAGTCGGGAAAAACTGTTTTTT. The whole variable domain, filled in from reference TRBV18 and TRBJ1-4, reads NAGVMQNPRHLVRRRGQEARLRCSPMKGHSHVYWYRQLPEEGLKFMVYLQKENIIDESGMPKERFSAEFPKEGPSILRIQQVVRGDSAAYFCASSPDRSREKLFFGSGTQLSVL.

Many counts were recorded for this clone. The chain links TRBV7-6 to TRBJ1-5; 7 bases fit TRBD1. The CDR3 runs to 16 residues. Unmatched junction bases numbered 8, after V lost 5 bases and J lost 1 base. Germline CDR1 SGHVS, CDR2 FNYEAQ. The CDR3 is CASSKRTGGSNQPQHF. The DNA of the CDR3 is TGTGCCAGCAGCAAGAGGACAGGTGGGAGCAATCAGCCCCAGCATTTT.

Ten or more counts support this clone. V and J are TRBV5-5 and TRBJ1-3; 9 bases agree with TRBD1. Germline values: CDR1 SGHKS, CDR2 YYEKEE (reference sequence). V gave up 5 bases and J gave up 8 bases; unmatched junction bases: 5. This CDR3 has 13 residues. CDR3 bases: TGTGCCAGCAGTCGACAGGGGGGGGACACCATATATTTT. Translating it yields CASSRQGGDTIYF.

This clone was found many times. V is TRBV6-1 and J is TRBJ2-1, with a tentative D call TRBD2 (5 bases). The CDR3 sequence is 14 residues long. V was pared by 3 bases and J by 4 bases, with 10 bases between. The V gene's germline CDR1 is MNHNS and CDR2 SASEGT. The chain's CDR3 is CASSDLGAYNEQFF. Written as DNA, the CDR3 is TGTGCCAGCAGTGATTTGGGAGCTTACAATGAGCAGTTCTTC.

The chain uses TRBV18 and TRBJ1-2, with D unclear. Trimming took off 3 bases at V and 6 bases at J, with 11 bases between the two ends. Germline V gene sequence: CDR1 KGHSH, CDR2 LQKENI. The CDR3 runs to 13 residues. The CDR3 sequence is CASSPDPGDGYTF. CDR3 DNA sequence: TGTGCCAGCTCACCGGACCCGGGAGATGGCTACACCTTC. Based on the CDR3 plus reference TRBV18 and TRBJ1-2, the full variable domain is NAGVMQNPRHLVRRRGQEARLRCSPMKGHSHVYWYRQLPEEGLKFMVYLQKENIIDESGMPKERFSAEFPKEGPSILRIQQVVRGDSAAYFCASSPDPGDGYTFGSGTRLTVV.

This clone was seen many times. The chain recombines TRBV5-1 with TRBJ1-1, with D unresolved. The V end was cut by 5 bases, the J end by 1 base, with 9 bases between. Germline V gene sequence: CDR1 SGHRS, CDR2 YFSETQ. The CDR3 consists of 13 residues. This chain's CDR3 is CASSFRRNTEAFF. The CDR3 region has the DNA TGCGCCAGCAGTTTCAGAAGGAACACTGAAGCTTTCTTT.

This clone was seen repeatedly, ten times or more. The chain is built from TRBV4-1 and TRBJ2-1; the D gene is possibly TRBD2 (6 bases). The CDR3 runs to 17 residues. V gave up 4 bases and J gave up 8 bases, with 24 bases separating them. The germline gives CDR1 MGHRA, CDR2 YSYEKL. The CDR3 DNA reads TGCGCCAGCAGCCCCAGTCGAGGGAGGACTGGTTGGGATGAGCAGTTCTTC. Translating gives CASSPSRGRTGWDEQFF.

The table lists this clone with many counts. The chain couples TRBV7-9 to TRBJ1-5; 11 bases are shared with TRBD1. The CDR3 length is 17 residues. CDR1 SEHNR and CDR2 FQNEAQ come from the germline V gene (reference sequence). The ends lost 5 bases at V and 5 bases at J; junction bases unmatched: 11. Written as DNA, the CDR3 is TGTGCCAGCAGCCTGGGACAGGGGGATACGGAATATCAGCCCCAGCATTTT. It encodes CASSLGQGDTEYQPQHF.

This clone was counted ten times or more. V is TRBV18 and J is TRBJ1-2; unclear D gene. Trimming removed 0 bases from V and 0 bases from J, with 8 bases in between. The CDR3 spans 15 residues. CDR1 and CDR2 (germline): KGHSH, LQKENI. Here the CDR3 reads CASSPPQAANYGYTF. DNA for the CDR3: TGTGCCAGCTCACCACCCCAGGCAGCTAACTATGGCTACACCTTC.

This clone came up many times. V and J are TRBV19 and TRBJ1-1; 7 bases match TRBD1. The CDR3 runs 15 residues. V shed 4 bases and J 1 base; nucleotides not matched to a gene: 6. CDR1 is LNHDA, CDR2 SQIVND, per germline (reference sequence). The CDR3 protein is CASSRGQAPNTEAFF. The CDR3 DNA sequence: TGTGCCAGTAGTAGAGGACAGGCCCCGAACACTGAAGCTTTCTTT. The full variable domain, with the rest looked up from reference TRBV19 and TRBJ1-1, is DGGITQSPKYLFRKEGQNVTLSCEQNLNHDAMYWYRQDPGQGLRLIYYSQIVNDFQKGDIAEGYSVSREKKESFPLTVTSAQKNPTAFYLCASSRGQAPNTEAFFGQGTRLTVV.

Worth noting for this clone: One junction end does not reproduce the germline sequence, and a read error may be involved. CDR3 in DNA: TGTGTCAGCAGTGCCCGGGACTTCTATGGCTACACCTTC. Residues: CVSSARDFYGYTF. The V and J genes are TRBV6-1 and TRBJ1-2; D is perhaps TRBD1 (5 bases). The germline CDR1 and CDR2 sequences are MNHNS and SASEGT. There are 13 residues in the CDR3.